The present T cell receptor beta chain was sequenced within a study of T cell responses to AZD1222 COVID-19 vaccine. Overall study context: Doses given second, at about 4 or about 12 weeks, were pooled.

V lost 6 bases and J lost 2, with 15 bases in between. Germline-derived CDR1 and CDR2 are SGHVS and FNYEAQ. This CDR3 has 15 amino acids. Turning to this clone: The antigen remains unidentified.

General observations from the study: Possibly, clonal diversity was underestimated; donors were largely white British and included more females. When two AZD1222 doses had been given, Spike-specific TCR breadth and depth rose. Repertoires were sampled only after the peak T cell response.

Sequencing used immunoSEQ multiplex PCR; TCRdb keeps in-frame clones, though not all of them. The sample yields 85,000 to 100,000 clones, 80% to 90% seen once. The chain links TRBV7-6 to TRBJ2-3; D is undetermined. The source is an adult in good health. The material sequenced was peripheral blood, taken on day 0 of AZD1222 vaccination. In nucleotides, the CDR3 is TGTGCCAGCAGACGCTCGACGTCCCCCACAGATACGCAGTATTTT. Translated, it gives CASRRSTSPTDTQYF.